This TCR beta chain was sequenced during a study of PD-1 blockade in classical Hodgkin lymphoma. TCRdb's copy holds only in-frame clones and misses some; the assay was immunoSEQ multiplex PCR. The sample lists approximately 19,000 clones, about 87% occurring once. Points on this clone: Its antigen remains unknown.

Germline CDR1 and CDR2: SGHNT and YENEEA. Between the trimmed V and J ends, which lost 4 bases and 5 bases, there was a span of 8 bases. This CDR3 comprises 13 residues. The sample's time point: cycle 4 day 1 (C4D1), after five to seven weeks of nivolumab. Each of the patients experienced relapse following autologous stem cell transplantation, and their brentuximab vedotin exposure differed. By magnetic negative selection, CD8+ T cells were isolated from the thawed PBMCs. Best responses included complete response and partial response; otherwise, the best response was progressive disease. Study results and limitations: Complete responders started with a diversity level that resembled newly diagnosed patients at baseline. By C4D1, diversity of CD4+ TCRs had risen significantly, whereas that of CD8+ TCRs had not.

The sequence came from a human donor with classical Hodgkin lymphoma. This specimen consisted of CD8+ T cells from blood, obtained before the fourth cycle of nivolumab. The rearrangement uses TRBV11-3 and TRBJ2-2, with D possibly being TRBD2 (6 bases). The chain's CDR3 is CASSWGLTGELFF. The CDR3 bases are TGTGCCAGCAGCTGGGGACTTACCGGGGAGCTGTTTTTT. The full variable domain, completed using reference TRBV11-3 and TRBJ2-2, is EAGVVQSPRYKIIEKKQPVAFWCNPISGHNTLYWYLQNLGQGPELLIRYENEEAVDDSQLPKDRFSAERLKGVDSTLKIQPAELGDSAVYLCASSWGLTGELFFGEGSRLTVL.